A selection of T cell receptor beta chains follows, all from one sample in a study of beta chain features in type 1 diabetes. The table came from immunoSEQ multiplex PCR; TCRdb's copy has only in-frame clones and leaves some out. The data hold 230,000 or so clones, with 16% observed a single time. The sequencing input was naive CD4+ T cells from blood. All receptors come from a man aged 30-40 years with type 1 diabetes. The CDR3 runs from the conserved cysteine through the conserved F or W. The D gene is left open where the match is weak. Clone size is stated in some rows and not others, as once, few, many or a class when expanded.

V,D,J,size,CDR3,DNA
TRBV29-1,TRBD1,TRBJ1-1,few,CSVEAPSTGRTEAFF,TGCAGCGTTGAGGCCCCGTCGACAGGGAGAACTGAAGCTTTCTTT
TRBV9,TRBD2,TRBJ2-7,few,CASSSSRVAGGSEQYF,TGTGCCAGCAGCTCAAGTAGGGTAGCGGGAGGTAGCGAGCAGTACTTC
TRBV5-1,NA,TRBJ1-1,NA,CASSLLDMNTEAFF,TGCGCCAGCAGCTTGTTAGATATGAACACTGAAGCTTTCTTT
TRBV27,TRBD2,TRBJ2-4,NA,CASSSTGTIRGIQYF,TGTGCCAGCAGTTCCACCGGGACTATTCGAGGCATTCAGTACTTC
TRBV12-5,NA,TRBJ2-1,NA,CASGANNEQFF,TGTGCTAGTGGCGCGAACAATGAGCAGTTCTTC
TRBV7-2,NA,TRBJ2-2,few,CASSLAWSNTGELFF,TGTGCCAGCAGCTTAGCCTGGTCGAACACCGGGGAGCTGTTTTTT
TRBV6-5,TRBD2,TRBJ2-1,NA,CASSMGLAGVNEQFF,TGTGCCAGCAGCATGGGACTAGCGGGAGTAAATGAGCAGTTCTTC
TRBV29-1,NA,TRBJ2-7,NA,CSVLDGATDEQYF,TGCAGCGTGTTGGACGGGGCTACGGACGAGCAGTACTTC
TRBV29-1,NA,TRBJ2-1,NA,CSVRRSSYNEQFF,TGCAGCGTCAGGCGGAGCTCCTACAATGAGCAGTTCTTC
TRBV4-2,NA,TRBJ2-7,NA,CASSQDRSRDYEQYF,TGTGCCAGCAGCCAAGATCGAAGCAGAGACTACGAGCAGTACTTC
TRBV6-6,NA,TRBJ2-5,few,CASRRDSGEQETQYF,TGTGCCAGCAGACGGGACAGCGGGGAACAAGAGACCCAGTACTTC